These 18 T cell receptor beta chains originate from one sample sequenced in a study of control samples from healthy donors and cancer patients. Produced via immunoSEQ multiplex PCR; TCRdb's table is partial and in-frame only. In the table there are 100,000 to 150,000 clones, 90% of which are singletons. The source material was blood. The source of these receptors is a man aged 40-49 years in good health.

The chain couples TRBV27 to TRBJ2-7; 11 positions match TRBD2. The CDR3 sequence is 13 residues long. Per germline, CDR1 MNHEY and CDR2 SMNVEV (reference sequence). V was clipped by 5 bases and J by 6 bases; unmatched bases: 3. DNA of the CDR3: TGTGCCAGCAGTGTAGGGACTAGCGGCGAGCAGTACTTC. Protein product: CASSVGTSGEQYF.

The CDR3 loop reads CASSLGETGPFGYTF. In nucleotides, the CDR3 is TGTGCCAGCAGCTTGGGGGAGACAGGGCCATTTGGCTACACCTTC. The chain employs TRBV5-5 and TRBJ1-2; 7 bases align to TRBD1. Looked up from germline, CDR1 is SGHKS and CDR2 is YYEKEE (reference sequence). The CDR3 is 15 amino acids. V lost 0 bases, J lost 7 bases, and 9 bases stayed unmatched.

CDR3 sequence (DNA): TGCGCCAGCAACCGACCAGAGAACACCGGGGAGCTGTTTTTT. Protein: CASNRPENTGELFF. The V and J genes are TRBV5-1 and TRBJ2-2, with D unclear. CDR1 is SGHRS, CDR2 YFSETQ, per germline. The CDR3 extends over 14 amino acids. V dropped 6 bases and J dropped 1 base, with 10 bases sitting between them.

The chain's CDR3 is CATSLGGDTAYEQYF. CDR3 nucleotides: TGTGCCACCTCCCTGGGAGGGGACACCGCCTACGAGCAGTACTTC. The rearrangement joins TRBV15 to TRBJ2-7; tentatively, D is TRBD2 (7 bases). This CDR3 region has 15 residues. V lost 8 bases to trimming and J lost 2 bases, with 19 bases between them. Germline loops: CDR1 LNHNV, CDR2 YYDKDF (reference sequence).

The chain combines TRBV19 with TRBJ1-2; the D is unclear. V gave up 1 base and J gave up 6 bases, with 9 bases separating them. CDR3 length equals 13 residues. Germline CDR1 LNHDA, CDR2 SQIVND (reference sequence). The DNA for the CDR3 is TGTGCCAGTAGTATAGGGGGTTCAGATGGCTACACCTTC. Its protein product is CASSIGGSDGYTF.

This chain links TRBV7-8 with TRBJ1-1; TRBD1 agrees at 9 bases. V lost 4 bases, J lost 7 bases, and 7 bases stayed unmatched. The CDR3 is 14 amino acids. Germline V gives CDR1 SGHVS, CDR2 FQNEAQ. DNA for the CDR3: TGTGCCAGCAGCTCAAAACAGGGGGCTGGTGAAGCTTTCTTT. Translation gives CASSSKQGAGEAFF.

The CDR3 protein is CASSRRGSYNEQFF. The CDR3 DNA sequence: TGTGCCAGTAGTCGCCGCGGCTCCTACAATGAGCAGTTCTTC. J is TRBJ2-1 and V is TRBV19; no clear D gene. Trimming cost V 5 bases and J 0 bases, with 8 bases left between them. The germline CDR1 and CDR2 sequences are LNHDA and SQIVND (reference sequence). This CDR3 has 14 amino acids.

As regards this clone: Within the sample, other DNA sequences also encode this same CDR3. V is TRBV27 and J is TRBJ2-2, with unresolved D. Trimming cost V 0 bases and J 5 bases, with 10 bases left between them. Per the germline V gene, CDR1 is MNHEY and CDR2 is SMNVEV (reference sequence). The CDR3 loop spans 15 amino acids. CDR3: CASSLSMWGTGELFF. Written as DNA, the CDR3 is TGTGCCAGCAGTTTATCGATGTGGGGAACCGGGGAGCTGTTTTTT.

The count of this clone is one. The chain recombines TRBV29-1 with TRBJ1-3, with TRBD1 as a possible D gene (5 bases). The germline gives CDR1 SQVTM, CDR2 ANQGSEA. Trimming removed 8 bases from V and 4 bases from J, with 9 bases in between. The CDR3 is 11 amino acids. CDR3 residues: CSTGDGNTIYF. The CDR3 DNA sequence: TGCAGCACCGGGGACGGAAACACCATATATTTT.

The genes are TRBV28 and TRBJ2-3, with 8 bases fitting TRBD1. The V and J ends lost 6 bases and 0 bases, in that order; junction bases with no gene match: 5. This CDR3 contains 15 residues. The germline V gene has CDR1 MDHEN and CDR2 SYDVKM. For the CDR3, the DNA is TGTGCCAGCAGCGACAGGGGTACTAGCACAGATACGCAGTATTTT. This translates into CASSDRGTSTDTQYF.

The rearrangement uses TRBV3-1 (or the pseudogene TRBV3-2) and TRBJ2-3, with TRBD1 matching 10 bases. The CDR3 has 14 residues. Germline trimming cut 4 bases from V and 4 bases from J; bases unmatched to any gene: 2. Germline lookup yields CDR1 LGHDT and CDR2 YNNKEL (reference sequence). The CDR3 DNA follows: TGTGCCAGCAGCCTAGGACAGGGGGCAGATACGCAGTATTTT. It codes for CASSLGQGADTQYF.

The table lists this clone with many counts. The chain combines TRBV5-4 with TRBJ1-2, with 9 bases matching TRBD1. The CDR3 contains 15 residues. Germline CDR1 SGHNT, CDR2 YYREEE (reference sequence). V lost 5 bases to trimming and J lost 8 bases; unmatched junction nucleotides: 13. The CDR3 loop reads CASSPDRGPMRGYTF. The CDR3 bases are TGTGCCAGCAGTCCGGACAGGGGACCCATGCGGGGCTACACCTTC.

The chain combines TRBV7-8 with TRBJ1-6; TRBD1 might be the D (5 bases). CDR1 and CDR2 from the germline V gene are SGHVS and FQNEAQ. The CDR3 spans 16 residues. V lost 5 bases to trimming and J lost 3 bases, with 14 bases between them. CDR3 in DNA: TGTGCCAGCAGCCTCCTGGGGGACGGCTATAATTCACCCCTCCACTTT. Translating it yields CASSLLGDGYNSPLHF.

Of note for this clone: A read error may account for a junction end that differs from germline. This chain joins TRBV5-3 and TRBJ1-2; weak D call: TRBD1 (5 bases). TRBV5-3 is marked as an open reading frame, function uncertain. The CDR3 contains 13 residues. The CDR3 coding sequence is TGTGCCAGAAGACTTGAGAGGGACTACGGCTACACCTTC. This translates into CARRLERDYGYTF.

CDR3 protein: CASSLTGTSSYEQYF. CDR3 in DNA: TGTGCCAGCAGCTTGACCGGGACTAGCTCATACGAGCAGTACTTC. The genes are TRBV5-6 and TRBJ2-7, with 9 bases that match TRBD2. Looked up from germline, CDR1 is SGHDT and CDR2 is YYEEEE. CDR3 length equals 15 residues. V shed 1 base and J 4 bases; nucleotides not matched to a gene: 6.

J is TRBJ2-7 and V is TRBV5-6; D remains unclear. Deletions cut 0 bases from V and 5 bases from J, with 6 bases between. Germline loops: CDR1 SGHDT, CDR2 YYEEEE. The CDR3 spans 12 residues. The CDR3, as DNA: TGTGCCAGCAGCTTGGCCGGAAACGAGCAGTACTTC. Translation gives CASSLAGNEQYF.

The gene calls are TRBV12-3 or TRBV12-4 and TRBJ2-3, with D perhaps matching TRBD2 (5 bases). This CDR3 region has 13 residues. Trimming took off 2 bases at V and 6 bases at J, with 9 bases between the two ends. CDR3 amino acids: CASSLLGADTQYF. DNA of the CDR3: TGTGCCAGCAGTTTACTGGGAGCGGATACGCAGTATTTT.

The chain recombines TRBV7-9 with TRBJ1-1; D unclear. The CDR3 extends over 10 amino acids. V was cut by 5 bases and J by 5 bases, with 3 bases left in between. CDR1 SEHNR and CDR2 FQNEAQ come from the germline V gene (reference sequence). CDR3 sequence: CASSLTEAFF. In DNA, the CDR3 is TGTGCCAGCAGCCTTACTGAAGCTTTCTTT.